The 26 T cell receptor beta chains given below trace back to one sample, sequenced in a study of blood T cell repertoires in COVID-19. Assay: immunoSEQ multiplex PCR; the TCRdb copy retains only in-frame clones and omits some. This sample yields over 45,000 clones, of which approximately 88% are seen a single time; roughly 50% belongs to the top ten. Material for sequencing was peripheral blood. Receptors originate from a man between 65 and 80 years old with acute or convalescent COVID-19.

The CDR3 DNA is TGTGCCAGCAGCTTTTCGGGGGGCGGACTAGCGGGAGTAAATGAGCAGTTCTTC. Encoded protein: CASSFSGGGLAGVNEQFF. This rearrangement joins TRBV7-3 to TRBJ2-1; 13 nucleotides match TRBD2. Losses at the gene ends were 3 bases for V and 7 bases for J; bases not matched to a gene: 12. The germline gives CDR1 SGHTA, CDR2 FQGTGA. This CDR3 spans 18 amino acids.

Here the CDR3 DNA reads TGTGCCAGTAGTACGAGGACATCAACTAATGAAAAACTGTTTTTT. This translates into CASSTRTSTNEKLFF. The chain is built from TRBV19 and TRBJ1-4; a possible D gene is TRBD1 (5 bases). Germline CDR1 is LNHDA and CDR2 is SQIVND (reference sequence). Trimming took 4 bases from V and 0 from J, leaving 9 bases between them. The CDR3 contains 15 residues. Using reference TRBV19 and TRBJ1-4 for the parts outside the CDR3, the full variable domain is DGGITQSPKYLFRKEGQNVTLSCEQNLNHDAMYWYRQDPGQGLRLIYYSQIVNDFQKGDIAEGYSVSREKKESFPLTVTSAQKNPTAFYLCASSTRTSTNEKLFFGSGTQLSVL.

This clone was seen only a few times. J is TRBJ1-1 and V is TRBV6-5, with D unclear. CDR1 is MNHEY and CDR2 is SVGAGI in the germline V gene. V lost 2 bases, J lost 6 bases, and 16 bases lay in between. CDR3 length equals 15 residues. CDR3 in amino acids: CASSYRRGSRPEAFF. In nucleotides, the CDR3 is TGTGCCAGCAGTTACCGACGAGGGTCTCGGCCTGAAGCTTTCTTT.

The V call is TRBV5-1, the J call TRBJ1-3, with 8 nucleotides matching TRBD1. The V gene's germline CDR1 is SGHRS and CDR2 YFSETQ. V trimming: 0 bases; J trimming: 3 bases; junction bases outside the gene matches: 5. CDR3 length: 16 amino acids. In nucleotides, the CDR3 is TGCGCCAGCAGCTTGGCGCAGGGGGCGCATGGAAACACCATATATTTT. This translates into CASSLAQGAHGNTIYF.

The J gene is TRBJ1-2, the V gene TRBV10-2; 8 nucleotides agree with TRBD1. CDR1 is WSHSY and CDR2 is SAAADI in the germline V gene. V shed 6 bases, J shed 8 bases, and the junction held 8 bases outside the gene matches. This CDR3 is 13 amino acids long. The CDR3 here is CASRAGGTTGYTF. Written as DNA, the CDR3 is TGCGCCAGCAGAGCAGGGGGCACAACGGGCTACACCTTC.

This clone was observed a handful of times. The rearrangement uses TRBV18 and TRBJ2-1; 11 bases are shared with TRBD2. CDR1 KGHSH and CDR2 LQKENI come from the germline V gene. J was trimmed by 7 bases and V by 6 bases; bases with no gene match: 8. This CDR3 is built from 15 residues. CDR3 DNA sequence: TGTGCCAGCTCCACCACTAGCGGGAGTGGAAATGAGCAGTTCTTC. It encodes CASSTTSGSGNEQFF.

The sample holds one count of this clone. The rearrangement uses TRBV7-9 and TRBJ1-5; D not certain. The CDR3 runs 15 residues. Germline V gene data show CDR1 as SEHNR and CDR2 as FQNEAQ (reference sequence). V lost 3 bases to trimming and J lost 2 bases, with 11 bases between them. The DNA for the CDR3 is TGTGCCAGCAGCTTTGAGACCGGGGGCAATCAGCCCCAGCATTTT. The encoded protein is CASSFETGGNQPQHF.

The J gene is TRBJ1-5, the V gene TRBV6-2 or TRBV6-3, with D unclear. CDR1 MNHEY and CDR2 SVGEGT come from the germline V gene. The germline V and J ends were trimmed by 2 bases and 7 bases, with 21 bases remaining between them. The CDR3 extends over 17 amino acids. CDR3 amino acids: CASSYRAGGKEVQPQHF. The CDR3 coding sequence is TGTGCCAGCAGTTACAGGGCCGGCGGGAAAGAGGTCCAGCCCCAGCATTTT.

A single count supports this clone. V gene TRBV7-9 combines with J gene TRBJ2-3, with 8 nucleotides matching TRBD1. The V segment lost 5 bases and the J segment 1 base; nucleotides outside the gene matches: 5. Germline assignment: CDR1 SEHNR and CDR2 FQNEAQ (reference sequence). The CDR3 extends over 15 amino acids. The CDR3 loop reads CASSAPGQGTDTQYF. DNA for the CDR3: TGTGCCAGCAGCGCTCCGGGACAGGGCACAGATACGCAGTATTTT.

The gene calls are TRBV19 and TRBJ2-7; D possibly corresponds to TRBD2 (6 bases). Germline loops: CDR1 LNHDA, CDR2 SQIVND (reference sequence). This CDR3 region has 13 residues. Between the trimmed V and J ends, which lost 3 bases and 6 bases, there was a span of 12 bases. CDR3 protein: CASSIGREREQYF. Written as DNA, the CDR3 is TGTGCCAGTAGTATCGGGCGGGAACGCGAGCAGTACTTC.

This sequence joins TRBV2 and TRBJ2-1; 9 bases are a match to TRBD1. After removal of 5 bases from V and 4 bases from J, the junction contained 6 bases not matched to a gene. Germline V CDR1 and CDR2: SNHLY, FYNNEI. This CDR3 is 15 amino acids long. The CDR3 DNA sequence: TGTGCCAGCAGTCCCGGGACAGGGAGTTACAATGAGCAGTTCTTC. Translation: CASSPGTGSYNEQFF.

The rearrangement links TRBV5-1 to TRBJ1-1; D is possibly TRBD1 (6 bases). The CDR3 runs to 15 residues. Trimming pared 0 bases from V and 1 base from J, leaving 10 bases between. Looked up from germline, CDR1 is SGHRS and CDR2 is YFSETQ. The CDR3 DNA is TGCGCCAGCAGCTTGGCCGTCAGGGGGAACACTGAAGCTTTCTTT. Its translation: CASSLAVRGNTEAFF.

The chain joins TRBV6-5 to TRBJ2-2; the D is unclear. The CDR3 consists of 13 residues. Trimming pared 7 bases from V and 7 bases from J, leaving 13 bases between. Looked up from germline, CDR1 is MNHEY and CDR2 is SVGAGI. DNA of the CDR3: TGTGCCAGCAATGGCTCTCCGATCGGGGAGCTGTTTTTT. Amino acids: CASNGSPIGELFF.

The chain joins TRBV24-1 to TRBJ2-1; possible D gene TRBD1, 6 bases. CDR3 length: 13 residues. V shed 4 bases and J shed 10 bases, with 13 bases lying between them. Germline V CDR1 and CDR2: KGHDR, SFDVKD. The CDR3 coding sequence is TGTGCCACCAGTGAACGACCCGGGACAGAGCAGTTCTTC. Its translation: CATSERPGTEQFF.

This clone is a singleton in its sample. The genes are TRBV19 and TRBJ2-7, with TRBD2 identical over 8 bases. The CDR3 loop spans 15 amino acids. Per germline, CDR1 LNHDA and CDR2 SQIVND (reference sequence). J was trimmed by 3 bases and V by 4 bases; bases with no gene match: 8. Written as DNA, the CDR3 is TGTGCCAGTAGTAAGAATCGGGAGGGAGGCTACGAGCAGTACTTC. Its translation: CASSKNREGGYEQYF.

The chain has TRBV30 and TRBJ2-7; unclear D gene. Germline V gene sequence: CDR1 GTSNPN, CDR2 SVGIG (reference sequence). Trimming pared 2 bases from V and 2 bases from J, leaving 7 bases between. This CDR3 has 12 amino acids. The CDR3 DNA reads as TGTGCCTGGAGTAGCGTAGCCTACGAGCAGTACTTC. Translated: CAWSSVAYEQYF.

The chain joins TRBV9 to TRBJ1-2, with TRBD1 matching over 11 bases. J gave up 7 bases and V 0 bases, and 5 bases lay outside the gene matches. The CDR3 sequence is 15 residues long. The V gene's germline CDR1 is SGDLS and CDR2 YYNGEE. The CDR3 here is CASSVVGQGAVGYTF. In nucleotides, the CDR3 is TGTGCCAGCAGCGTAGTAGGACAGGGGGCGGTTGGCTACACCTTC.

CDR3: CSVIFRVFESYGYTF. CDR3 nucleotide sequence: TGCAGCGTTATATTCAGGGTATTCGAGTCCTATGGCTACACCTTC. The chain has TRBV29-1 and TRBJ1-2, with D perhaps matching TRBD1 (5 bases). Germline V gives CDR1 SQVTM, CDR2 ANQGSEA. The CDR3 is made up of 15 amino acids. V lost 5 bases, J lost 4 bases, and 20 bases lay in between.

The chain employs TRBV6-2 or TRBV6-3 and TRBJ2-5; 8 nucleotides align to TRBD2. With V trimmed by 2 bases and J by 5 bases, 4 bases remained unmatched. Germline V gives CDR1 MNHEY, CDR2 SVGEGT. This CDR3 has 14 amino acids. For the CDR3, the DNA is TGTGCCAGCAGTTACAGCGGGAGCTGGGAGACCCAGTACTTC. This gives the protein CASSYSGSWETQYF.

V usage is TRBV5-1 and J usage is TRBJ2-7; TRBD1 matches 8 bases. CDR3 size: 14 residues. CDR1 is SGHRS and CDR2 is YFSETQ in the germline V gene. V gave up 2 bases and J gave up 5 bases; unmatched junction bases: 6. The CDR3 sequence is CASSLADRDNEQYF. In DNA form, the CDR3 reads TGCGCCAGCAGCTTAGCGGACAGGGACAACGAGCAGTACTTC. The full variable domain, in which reference TRBV5-1 and TRBJ2-7 provide the parts outside the CDR3, is KAGVTQTPRYLIKTRGQQVTLSCSPISGHRSVSWYQQTPGQGLQFLFEYFSETQRNKGNFPGRFSGRQFSNSRSEMNVSTLELGDSALYLCASSLADRDNEQYFGPGTRLTVT.

The rearrangement uses TRBV11-3 and TRBJ2-7; D possibly corresponds to TRBD2 (5 bases). From germline, CDR1 is SGHNT and CDR2 YENEEA. Between the trimmed V and J ends, which lost 1 base and 6 bases, there was a span of 10 bases. The CDR3 has 13 amino acids. Here the CDR3 reads CASSLGAGFEQYF. DNA for the CDR3: TGTGCCAGCAGCTTAGGTGCGGGTTTCGAGCAGTACTTC.

This rearrangement joins TRBV27 to TRBJ2-7; 9 bases are shared with TRBD1. Germline V lookup: CDR1 MNHEY, CDR2 SMNVEV (reference sequence). CDR3 length equals 13 residues. Trimming took 8 bases from V and 2 from J; bases not matched to a gene: 4. The CDR3 coding sequence is TGTGCCAGCGGGACAGGGCGAGCCTACGAGCAGTACTTC. It yields the protein CASGTGRAYEQYF.

This rearrangement joins TRBV2 to TRBJ2-2, with D uncertain. The CDR3 has 14 residues. CDR1 and CDR2 (germline): SNHLY, FYNNEI. With 10 bases removed from V and 1 base from J, the gap between germline ends came to 13 bases. Here the CDR3 DNA reads TGTGCCACCTCCCGGGTGCAGAACACCGGGGAGCTGTTTTTT. Its protein is CATSRVQNTGELFF.

CDR3 amino acids: CASILGPGLISSYNEQFF. The CDR3, as DNA: TGTGCCAGCATCCTGGGGCCGGGACTGATTAGCTCCTACAATGAGCAGTTCTTC. The chain employs TRBV7-9 and TRBJ2-1; possibly TRBD2 for D (6 bases). The CDR3 length is 18 residues. V gave up 7 bases and J gave up 0 bases, with 22 bases separating them. The V gene's germline CDR1 is SEHNR and CDR2 FQNEAQ (reference sequence).

The CDR3 DNA is TGCGCCAGCAGCCAAGAGTCGACTGTGGCGGGCTACACCTTC. Protein: CASSQESTVAGYTF. This chain links TRBV4-1 with TRBJ1-2; D remains ambiguous. Trimming took 0 bases from V and 8 from J, leaving 13 bases between them. Germline CDR1 MGHRA, CDR2 YSYEKL. The CDR3 totals 14 residues.

This chain links TRBV9 with TRBJ2-5; TRBD2 matches at 11 bases. V was pared by 4 bases and J by 3 bases, with 2 bases of the junction left unmatched. The germline V gene has CDR1 SGDLS and CDR2 YYNGEE. The CDR3 loop spans 14 amino acids. The CDR3 sequence is CASSLTSGKETQYF. CDR3 sequence (DNA): TGTGCCAGCAGCTTGACTAGCGGGAAAGAGACCCAGTACTTC. The whole variable domain, filled in from reference TRBV9 and TRBJ2-5, reads DSGVTQTPKHLITATGQRVTLRCSPRSGDLSVYWYQQSLDQGLQFLIQYYNGEERAKGNILERFSAQQFPDLHSELNLSSLELGDSALYFCASSLTSGKETQYFGPGTRLLVL.